These T cell receptor beta chains were read from a single sample in a study of breast tumors, draining lymph nodes, adjacent tissues. Each CDR3 protein is one row after TCRdb ran MiXCR on the multiplex PCR reads. Of about 270,000 distinct CDR3 sequences in the sample, over 30% were seen once. Sequencing was carried out using axillary lymph node tissue. The receptors here all came from a female donor with breast cancer. Some clones in this sample may be carry-over from other donors' samples. The CDR3 runs from the conserved cysteine through the conserved F or W. A D gene is named only where the DNA matches it firmly. Size is stated for part of the rows, as once, few or many counts, or as a class when the clone is expanded.

TRBJ2-1 few - TRBV3-1 CASSHWGEGEQFF TGTGCCAGCAGCCACTGGGGTGAGGGTGAGCAGTTCTTC
TRBJ2-1 many - TRBV20-1 CSARGLTYNEQFF TGCAGTGCTAGAGGACTGACTTACAATGAGCAGTTCTTC
TRBJ2-5 - - TRBV6-5 CASSLGHLGETQYF TGTGCCAGCAGTTTGGGACATTTGGGGGAGACCCAGTACTTC
TRBJ2-3 many TRBD2 TRBV20-1 CSATRASGITDTQYF TGCAGTGCTACACGCGCTAGCGGGATCACAGATACGCAGTATTTT
TRBJ2-5 many - TRBV9 CASSPTGMETQYF TGTGCCAGCAGCCCTACTGGAATGGAGACCCAGTACTTC
TRBJ1-1 - TRBD1 TRBV29-1 CSVVGQGETEAFF TGCAGCGTTGTGGGACAGGGGGAGACTGAAGCTTTCTTT
TRBJ2-1 many TRBD1 TRBV6-6 CASSPGTGMDNEQFF TGTGCCAGCAGCCCCGGGACAGGGATGGACAATGAGCAGTTCTTC
TRBJ1-1 - TRBD1 TRBV2 CASSSSIGQGWETEAFF TGTGCCAGCAGTAGCTCTATCGGACAGGGATGGGAGACTGAAGCTTTCTTT
TRBJ1-1 - - TRBV7-2 CASSLGRWTEAFF TGTGCCAGCAGCTTAGGCAGATGGACCGAAGCTTTCTTT
TRBJ2-7 many - TRBV7-2 CASSFSGSSYEQYF TGTGCCAGCAGCTTTAGCGGAAGCTCCTACGAGCAGTACTTC
TRBJ2-1 many TRBD2 TRBV7-2 CASSSNSGLNEQFF TGTGCCAGCAGCTCAAATAGCGGGCTCAATGAGCAGTTCTTC
TRBJ2-7 many - TRBV4-1 CASSQGWGRAEQYF TGCGCCAGCAGCCAAGGATGGGGTCGGGCCGAGCAGTACTTC
TRBJ1-2 few - TRBV5-8 CASSYGPNSDGYTF TGTGCCAGCAGCTACGGACCCAACTCCGATGGCTACACCTTC
TRBJ2-7 many - TRBV12-5 CASGLVLPGGDEQYF TGTGCTAGTGGTTTGGTACTTCCAGGTGGCGACGAGCAGTACTTC
TRBJ2-5 many - TRBV5-6 CASSRLAQETQYF TGTGCCAGCAGCCGATTGGCCCAAGAGACCCAGTACTTC
TRBJ2-6 few - TRBV6-2/TRBV6-3 CASSHPGANVLTF TGTGCCAGCAGTCACCCTGGGGCCAACGTCCTGACTTTC
TRBJ2-1 - - TRBV6-1 CASTPISGKFF TGTGCCAGCACCCCGATCTCCGGGAAGTTCTTC
TRBJ2-1 many TRBD2 TRBV2 CASSGLAGIGGEQFF TGTGCCAGCAGTGGGCTAGCGGGAATCGGAGGCGAGCAGTTCTTC
TRBJ2-7 many TRBD2 TRBV18 CASSPPSGSYEQYF TGTGCCAGCTCCCCCCCTAGCGGGAGTTACGAGCAGTACTTC
TRBJ2-7 - TRBD2 TRBV12-5 CASGSLTSGGVYEQYF TGTGCTAGTGGTTCCCTGACCAGCGGGGGCGTCTACGAGCAGTACTTC
TRBJ2-1 many TRBD2 TRBV20-1 CSARGLAGGRVNEQFF TGCAGTGCTAGAGGACTAGCGGGAGGGAGAGTCAATGAGCAGTTCTTC
TRBJ2-3 many - TRBV7-3 CASSPVGTDFGTQYF TGTGCCAGCAGCCCGGTGGGCACGGACTTTGGTACGCAGTATTTT
TRBJ2-3 many - TRBV7-8 CASSLRRGASGTGDTQYF TGTGCCAGCAGCCTTAGGAGGGGGGCTAGCGGGACAGGGGATACGCAGTATTTT
TRBJ2-5 many TRBD2 TRBV20-1 CSGRRLAGLGETQYF TGCAGCGGCAGGCGGTTAGCGGGACTAGGGGAGACCCAGTACTTC
TRBJ2-3 many TRBD1 TRBV11-3 CASSSGTGRGDTQYF TGTGCCAGCAGCTCCGGGACAGGGAGGGGAGATACGCAGTATTTT
TRBJ2-1 - - TRBV4-1 CASSPLRGQGTEQFF TGCGCCAGCAGCCCCCTGAGAGGGCAGGGGACTGAGCAGTTCTTC
TRBJ2-3 many - TRBV4-2 CASSQRFGDTQYF TGTGCCAGCAGCCAGAGGTTCGGGGATACGCAGTATTTT
TRBJ2-1 few - TRBV5-5 CASSSLGASEQFF TGTGCCAGCAGCTCACTAGGGGCTTCTGAGCAGTTCTTC
TRBJ2-7 - TRBD2 TRBV28 CASSLAGGPREQYF TGTGCCAGCAGTTTAGCGGGAGGGCCTAGGGAGCAGTACTTC
TRBJ2-3 once - TRBV20-1 CSARGGVRGMQYF TGCAGTGCTAGAGGAGGGGTTAGGGGGATGCAGTATTTT
TRBJ1-4 many TRBD1 TRBV18 CASSPRRGQNEKLFF TGTGCCAGCTCACCACGCAGGGGGCAGAATGAAAAACTGTTTTTT
TRBJ1-5 many - TRBV10-2 CASRDTGRSGNQPQHF TGCGCCAGCAGGGATACAGGGAGGAGCGGCAATCAGCCCCAGCATTTT
TRBJ2-1 - TRBD2 TRBV6-2/TRBV6-3 CASRPSYSGRMNEQFF TGTGCCAGCAGACCGTCTTATAGCGGGAGGATGAATGAGCAGTTCTTC
TRBJ2-3 few - TRBV28 CASSLVAGYTDTQYF TGTGCCAGCAGTTTAGTTGCGGGATATACAGATACGCAGTATTTT
TRBJ2-3 many TRBD2 TRBV7-9 CASSLFTSDTDTQYF TGTGCCAGCAGCTTGTTTACTAGCGACACAGATACGCAGTATTTT
TRBJ2-2 many TRBD1 TRBV5-6 CASTTGVDTGELFF TGTGCCAGCACTACAGGGGTTGACACCGGGGAGCTGTTTTTT
TRBJ2-1 - - TRBV2 CASRPGQVLSERKREDEQFF TGTGCCAGCAGACCGGGACAGGTACTTAGTGAGAGGAAGCGGGAGGATGAGCAGTTCTTC
TRBJ2-1 many TRBD1 TRBV29-1 CSAGQGLNEQFF TGCAGCGCGGGACAGGGACTGAATGAGCAGTTCTTC
TRBJ2-1 once - TRBV19 CASGSWRDEQSF TGTGCCAGTGGATCTTGGCGTGATGAGCAGTCCTTC
TRBJ2-5 - TRBD2 TRBV29-1 CSVEGVAGGTRETQYF TGCAGCGTTGAGGGAGTAGCGGGAGGGACTAGAGAGACCCAGTACTTC
TRBJ2-2 - TRBD2 TRBV11-3 CAGSLVAGNTGELFF TGTGCCGGCAGCCTAGTAGCGGGAAACACCGGGGAACTGTTTTTT
TRBJ2-1 many - TRBV9 CASSVSQWGYVEQFF TGTGCCAGCAGCGTCTCCCAGTGGGGGTATGTCGAGCAGTTCTTC
TRBJ2-5 few - TRBV20-1 CSATRGETQSF TGCAGTGCTACTAGGGGGGAGACCCAGTCCTTC
TRBJ2-7 few TRBD2 TRBV20-1 CSAVRGVFSSEQYF TGCAGTGCCGTCCGGGGGGTGTTCAGCTCCGAGCAGTACTTC
TRBJ1-5 many - TRBV20-1 CSASLGNQPQHF TGCAGTGCTAGTTTGGGCAATCAGCCCCAGCATTTT
TRBJ1-1 once - TRBV11-2 CASSLERLGVTEAFF TGTGCCAGCAGCTTAGAACGTTTGGGGGTCACTGAAGCTTTCTTT
TRBJ2-1 many - TRBV12-3/TRBV12-4 CASSSRYNEQFF TGTGCCAGCAGTTCCAGGTACAATGAGCAGTTCTTC
TRBJ2-1 - TRBD2 TRBV19 CASSPGLAGNAYNEQLF TGTGCCAGTAGCCCGGGACTAGCGGGAAACGCCTACAATGAGCAGCTCTTC
TRBJ2-6 many TRBD1 TRBV7-9 CASSLGQGAGANVLTF TGTGCCAGCAGCTTAGGGCAGGGGGCTGGGGCCAACGTCCTGACTTTC
TRBJ2-1 many - TRBV20-1 CSAILDDNEQFF TGCAGTGCTATACTAGATGACAATGAGCAGTTCTTC
TRBJ2-5 few TRBD1 TRBV28 CASTHFGTGGAGTQYF TGTGCCAGCACCCACTTTGGGACAGGGGGCGCTGGGACCCAGTACTTC
TRBJ2-2 many - TRBV25-1 CASSELWTLNTGELFF TGTGCCAGCAGTGAATTATGGACATTGAACACCGGGGAGCTGTTTTTT
TRBJ2-7 many - TRBV14 CASSQDLTSFAQYF TGTGCCAGCAGCCAAGATCTAACGAGCTTTGCGCAGTACTTC
TRBJ1-5 many - TRBV9 CASSVGKGGGQPQHF TGTGCCAGCAGCGTAGGAAAGGGGGGAGGTCAGCCCCAGCATTTT
TRBJ1-5 many - TRBV20-1 CSAYRAGTDQPQHF TGCAGTGCTTACAGGGCAGGAACGGATCAGCCCCAGCATTTT
TRBJ2-5 - - TRBV7-8 CASSTRTTGQETQYF TGTGCCAGCAGTACCCGGACTACCGGGCAAGAGACCCAGTACTTC
TRBJ2-7 - TRBD2 TRBV7-2 CASSRSREGLVYSHEQYF TGTGCCAGCAGCCGTAGCCGGGAGGGCCTCGTGTACAGCCACGAGCAGTACTTC
TRBJ1-1 - - TRBV19 CASSIVGPRGAFF TGTGCCAGTAGTATAGTTGGGCCAAGAGGGGCTTTCTTT
TRBJ2-1 once TRBD1 TRBV20-1 CSADRGRRPPSYNEQFF TGCAGTGCGGACAGGGGGCGGAGGCCACCTTCCTACAATGAGCAGTTCTTC